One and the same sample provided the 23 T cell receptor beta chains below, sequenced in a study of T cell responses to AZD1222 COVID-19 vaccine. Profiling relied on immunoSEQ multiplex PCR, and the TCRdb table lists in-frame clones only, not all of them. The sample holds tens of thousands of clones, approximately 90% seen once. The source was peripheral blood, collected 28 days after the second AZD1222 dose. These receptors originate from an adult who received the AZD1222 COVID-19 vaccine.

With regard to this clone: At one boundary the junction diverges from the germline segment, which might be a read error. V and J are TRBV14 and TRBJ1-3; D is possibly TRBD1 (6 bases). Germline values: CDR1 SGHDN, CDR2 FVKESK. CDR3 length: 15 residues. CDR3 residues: CASSQEGRGGNTIYF. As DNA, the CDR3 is TGTGCCAGCAGTCAAGAGGGCAGGGGAGGAAACACCATATATTTT.

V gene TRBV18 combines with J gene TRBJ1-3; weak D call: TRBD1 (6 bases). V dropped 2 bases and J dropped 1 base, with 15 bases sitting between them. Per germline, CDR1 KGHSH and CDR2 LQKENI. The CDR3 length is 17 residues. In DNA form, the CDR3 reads TGTGCCAGCTCACCAGTTGCGGCAGGGGTATCTGGAAACACCATATATTTT. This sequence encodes CASSPVAAGVSGNTIYF.

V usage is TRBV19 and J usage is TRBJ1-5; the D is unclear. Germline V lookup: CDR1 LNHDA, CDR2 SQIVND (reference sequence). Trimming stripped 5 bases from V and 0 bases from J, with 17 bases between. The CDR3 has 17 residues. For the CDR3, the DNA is TGTGCCAGTAGTCCCCGCTTGTCAGACTATAGCAATCAGCCCCAGCATTTT. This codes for CASSPRLSDYSNQPQHF.

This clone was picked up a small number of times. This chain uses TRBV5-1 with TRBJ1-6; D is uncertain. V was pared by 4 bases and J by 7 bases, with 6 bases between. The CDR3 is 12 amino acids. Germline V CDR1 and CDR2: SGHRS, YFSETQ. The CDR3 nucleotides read TGCGCCAGCAGCGGAAGCAATTCACCCCTCCACTTT. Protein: CASSGSNSPLHF.

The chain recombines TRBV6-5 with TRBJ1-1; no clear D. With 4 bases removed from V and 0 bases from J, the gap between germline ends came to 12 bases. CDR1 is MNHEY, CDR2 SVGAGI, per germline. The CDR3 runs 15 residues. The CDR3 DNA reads TGTGCCAGCAGTTCCCAGGTCCCCATGAACACTGAAGCTTTCTTT. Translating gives CASSSQVPMNTEAFF.

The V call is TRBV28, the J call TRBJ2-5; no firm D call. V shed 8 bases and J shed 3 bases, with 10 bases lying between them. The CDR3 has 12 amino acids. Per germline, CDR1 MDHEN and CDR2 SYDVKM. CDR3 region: CASWRREETQYF. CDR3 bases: TGTGCCAGCTGGAGAAGGGAAGAGACCCAGTACTTC.

For the CDR3, the DNA is TGTGCCAGCAGCTTTCAGAATCTGCTAGATACGCAGTATTTT. The encoded protein is CASSFQNLLDTQYF. The chain carries TRBV9 and TRBJ2-3; D remains ambiguous. The CDR3 is 14 residues long. CDR1 and CDR2 from the germline V gene are SGDLS and YYNGEE. V was trimmed by 4 bases and J by 5 bases, leaving 14 bases between them.

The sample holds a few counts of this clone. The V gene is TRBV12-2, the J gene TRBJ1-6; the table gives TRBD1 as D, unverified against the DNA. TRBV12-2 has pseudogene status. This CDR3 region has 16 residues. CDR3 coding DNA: TGTGCAAGTCGCTTAGCGGGTACAAGGGGGAATTCACCCCTCCACTTT. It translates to CASRLAGTRGNSPLHF.

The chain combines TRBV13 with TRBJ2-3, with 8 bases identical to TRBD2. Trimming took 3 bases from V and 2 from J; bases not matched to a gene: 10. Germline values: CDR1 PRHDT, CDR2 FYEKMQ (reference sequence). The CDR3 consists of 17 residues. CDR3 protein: CASSFSRGLAVTDTQYF. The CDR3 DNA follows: TGTGCCAGCAGCTTTAGCCGAGGACTAGCAGTCACAGATACGCAGTATTTT.

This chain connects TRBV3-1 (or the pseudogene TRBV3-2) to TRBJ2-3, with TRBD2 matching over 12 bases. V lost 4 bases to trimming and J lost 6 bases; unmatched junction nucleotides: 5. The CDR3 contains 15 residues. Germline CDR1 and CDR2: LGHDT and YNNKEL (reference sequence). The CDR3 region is CASSRRLAGEDTQYF. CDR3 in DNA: TGTGCCAGCAGCCGCCGACTAGCGGGAGAGGATACGCAGTATTTT.

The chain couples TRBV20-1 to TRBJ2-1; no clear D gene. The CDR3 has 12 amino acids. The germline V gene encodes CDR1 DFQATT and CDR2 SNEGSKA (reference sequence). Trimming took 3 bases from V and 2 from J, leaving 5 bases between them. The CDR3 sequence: CSASVTYNEQFF. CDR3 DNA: TGCAGTGCTAGTGTCACCTACAATGAGCAGTTCTTC.

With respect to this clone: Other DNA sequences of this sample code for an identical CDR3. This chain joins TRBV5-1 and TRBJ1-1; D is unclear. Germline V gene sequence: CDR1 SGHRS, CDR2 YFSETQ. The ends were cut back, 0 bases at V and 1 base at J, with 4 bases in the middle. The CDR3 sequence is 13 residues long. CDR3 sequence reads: CASSLGGNTEAFF. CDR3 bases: TGCGCCAGCAGCTTGGGCGGGAACACTGAAGCTTTCTTT.

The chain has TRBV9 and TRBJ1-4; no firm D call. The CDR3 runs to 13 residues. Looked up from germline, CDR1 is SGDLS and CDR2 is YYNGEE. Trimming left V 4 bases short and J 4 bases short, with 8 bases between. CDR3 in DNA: TGTGCCAGCAGCCTCGGGATTAATGAAAAACTGTTTTTT. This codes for CASSLGINEKLFF.

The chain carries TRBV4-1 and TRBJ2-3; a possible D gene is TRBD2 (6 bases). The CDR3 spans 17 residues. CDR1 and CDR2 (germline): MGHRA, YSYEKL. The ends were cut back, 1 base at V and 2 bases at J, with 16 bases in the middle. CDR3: CASSQGILGGTTDTQYF. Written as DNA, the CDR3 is TGCGCCAGCAGCCAAGGGATCCTAGGAGGGACCACAGATACGCAGTATTTT.

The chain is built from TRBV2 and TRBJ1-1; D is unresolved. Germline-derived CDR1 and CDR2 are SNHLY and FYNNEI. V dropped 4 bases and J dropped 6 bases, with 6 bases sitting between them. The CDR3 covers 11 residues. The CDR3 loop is CASSVLAEAFF. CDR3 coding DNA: TGTGCCAGCAGTGTTTTGGCTGAAGCTTTCTTT. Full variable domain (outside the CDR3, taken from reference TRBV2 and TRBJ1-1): EPEVTQTPSHQVTQMGQEVILRCVPISNHLYFYWYRQILGQKVEFLVSFYNNEISEKSEIFDDQFSVERPDGSNFTLKIRSTKLEDSAMYFCASSVLAEAFFGQGTRLTVV.

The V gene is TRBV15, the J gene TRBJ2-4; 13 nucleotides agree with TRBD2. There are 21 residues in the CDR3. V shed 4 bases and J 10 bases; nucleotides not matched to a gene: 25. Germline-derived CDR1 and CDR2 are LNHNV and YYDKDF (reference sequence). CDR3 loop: CATSKLGLAGWDSQKHSIQYF. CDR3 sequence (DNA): TGTGCCACCAGCAAGCTGGGACTAGCGGGATGGGATAGCCAAAAACATTCAATTCAGTACTTC. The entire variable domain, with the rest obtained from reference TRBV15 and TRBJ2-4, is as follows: DAMVIQNPRYQVTQFGKPVTLSCSQTLNHNVMYWYQQKSSQAPKLLFHYYDKDFNNEADTPDNFQSRRPNTSFCFLDIRSPGLGDTAMYLCATSKLGLAGWDSQKHSIQYFGAGTRLSVL.

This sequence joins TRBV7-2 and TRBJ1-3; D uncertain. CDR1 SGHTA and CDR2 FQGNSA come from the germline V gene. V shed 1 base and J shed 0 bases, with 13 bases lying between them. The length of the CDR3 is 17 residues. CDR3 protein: CASSLDPGRVSGNTIYF. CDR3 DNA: TGTGCCAGCAGCTTAGATCCGGGTAGAGTCTCTGGAAACACCATATATTTT.

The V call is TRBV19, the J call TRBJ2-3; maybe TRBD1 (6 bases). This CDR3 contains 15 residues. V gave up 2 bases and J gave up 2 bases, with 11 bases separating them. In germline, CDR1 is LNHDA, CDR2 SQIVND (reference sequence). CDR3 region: CASSIRGFVTDTQYF. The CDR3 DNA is TGTGCCAGTAGTATAAGGGGGTTTGTCACAGATACGCAGTATTTT.

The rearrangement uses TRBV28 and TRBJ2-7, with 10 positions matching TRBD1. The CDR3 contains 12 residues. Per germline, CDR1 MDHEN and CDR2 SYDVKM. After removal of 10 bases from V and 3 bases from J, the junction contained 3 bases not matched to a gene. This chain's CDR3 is CATDRGYYEQYF. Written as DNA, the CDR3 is TGTGCCACGGACAGGGGGTACTACGAGCAGTACTTC. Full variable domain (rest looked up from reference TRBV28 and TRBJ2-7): DVKVTQSSRYLVKRTGEKVFLECVQDMDHENMFWYRQDPGLGLRLIYFSYDVKMKEKGDIPEGYSVSREKKERFSLILESASTNQTSMYLCATDRGYYEQYFGPGTRLTVT.

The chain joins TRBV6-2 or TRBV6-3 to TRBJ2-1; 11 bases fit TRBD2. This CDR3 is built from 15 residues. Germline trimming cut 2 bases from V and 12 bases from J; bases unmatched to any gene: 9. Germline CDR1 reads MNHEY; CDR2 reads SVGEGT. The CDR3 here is CASSYGIAGGAPQFF. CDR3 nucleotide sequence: TGTGCCAGCAGTTACGGGATAGCGGGGGGGGCCCCGCAGTTCTTC.

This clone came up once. Here the CDR3 reads CASSLGGALNYGYTF. In DNA, the CDR3 is TGTGCCAGCAGCTTAGGGGGGGCGCTTAACTATGGCTACACCTTC. The chain recombines TRBV7-9 with TRBJ1-2; a weak D match, TRBD1 (6 bases). Germline V lookup: CDR1 SEHNR, CDR2 FQNEAQ (reference sequence). Trimming took off 1 base at V and 1 base at J, with 10 bases between the two ends. The CDR3 totals 15 residues. Complete variable domain (other parts from reference TRBV7-9 and TRBJ1-2): DTGVSQNPRHKITKRGQNVTFRCDPISEHNRLYWYRQTLGQGPEFLTYFQNEAQLEKSRLLSDRFSAERPKGSFSTLEIQRTEQGDSAMYLCASSLGGALNYGYTFGSGTRLTVV.

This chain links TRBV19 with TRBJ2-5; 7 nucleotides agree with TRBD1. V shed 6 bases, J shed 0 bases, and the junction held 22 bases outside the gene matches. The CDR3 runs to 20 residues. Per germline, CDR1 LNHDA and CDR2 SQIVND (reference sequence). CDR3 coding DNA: TGTGCCAGTAGCCCCACGACCGGGACAGCGAGACTGCTTTACCAAGAGACCCAGTACTTC. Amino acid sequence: CASSPTTGTARLLYQETQYF.

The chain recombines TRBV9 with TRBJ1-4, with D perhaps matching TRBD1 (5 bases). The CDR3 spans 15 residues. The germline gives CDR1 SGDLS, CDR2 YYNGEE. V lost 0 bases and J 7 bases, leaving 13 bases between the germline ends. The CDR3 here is CASSVAEGVAEKLFF. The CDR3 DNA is TGTGCCAGCAGCGTAGCAGAAGGGGTCGCTGAAAAACTGTTTTTT.